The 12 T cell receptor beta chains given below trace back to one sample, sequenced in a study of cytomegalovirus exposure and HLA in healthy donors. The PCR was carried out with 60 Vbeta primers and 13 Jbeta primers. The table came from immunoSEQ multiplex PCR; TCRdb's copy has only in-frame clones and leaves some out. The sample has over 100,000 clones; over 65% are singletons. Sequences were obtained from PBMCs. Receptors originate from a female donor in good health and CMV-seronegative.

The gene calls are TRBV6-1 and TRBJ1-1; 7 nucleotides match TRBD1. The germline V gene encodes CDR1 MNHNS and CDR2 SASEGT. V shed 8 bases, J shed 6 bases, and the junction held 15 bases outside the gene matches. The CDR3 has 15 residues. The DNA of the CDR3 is TGTGCCAGCTTCAGCCTCCGACAGGGTGGGTCTGAAGCTTTCTTT. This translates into CASFSLRQGGSEAFF.

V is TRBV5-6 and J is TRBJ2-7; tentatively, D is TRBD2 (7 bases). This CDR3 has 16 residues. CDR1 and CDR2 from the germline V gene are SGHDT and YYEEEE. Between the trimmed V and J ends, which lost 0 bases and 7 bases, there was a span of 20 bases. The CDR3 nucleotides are TGTGCCAGCAGCTTGGAACTTGCCGGGGGGCGGGGGGAGCAGTACTTC. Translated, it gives CASSLELAGGRGEQYF.

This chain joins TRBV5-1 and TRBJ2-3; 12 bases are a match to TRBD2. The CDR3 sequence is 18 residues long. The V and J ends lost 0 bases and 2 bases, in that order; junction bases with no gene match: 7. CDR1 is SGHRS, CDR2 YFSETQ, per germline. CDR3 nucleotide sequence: TGCGCCAGCAGCTTGGTTTCGGCTAGCGGGGGGGCCACAGATACGCAGTATTTT. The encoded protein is CASSLVSASGGATDTQYF.

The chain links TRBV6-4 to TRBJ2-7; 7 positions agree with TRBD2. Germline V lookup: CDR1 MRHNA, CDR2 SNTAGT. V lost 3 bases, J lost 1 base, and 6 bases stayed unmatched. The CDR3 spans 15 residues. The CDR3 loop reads CASSEGLAESYEQYF. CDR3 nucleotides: TGTGCCAGCAGTGAAGGCCTAGCGGAGTCCTACGAGCAGTACTTC.

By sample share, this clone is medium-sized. The CDR3 here is CASSPTSRHYGYTF. CDR3 in DNA: TGTGCCAGCTCACCGACGTCCAGGCACTATGGCTACACCTTC. The chain couples TRBV18 to TRBJ1-2; no firm D call. V lost 3 bases to trimming and J lost 3 bases, with 11 bases between them. Germline V lookup: CDR1 KGHSH, CDR2 LQKENI. The CDR3 spans 14 residues. The variable domain in full, with the rest retrieved from reference TRBV18 and TRBJ1-2, is NAGVMQNPRHLVRRRGQEARLRCSPMKGHSHVYWYRQLPEEGLKFMVYLQKENIIDESGMPKERFSAEFPKEGPSILRIQQVVRGDSAAYFCASSPTSRHYGYTFGSGTRLTVV.

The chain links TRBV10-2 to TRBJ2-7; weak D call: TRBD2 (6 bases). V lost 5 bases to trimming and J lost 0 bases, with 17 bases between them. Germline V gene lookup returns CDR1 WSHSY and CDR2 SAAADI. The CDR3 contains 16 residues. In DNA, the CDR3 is TGCGCCAGCAGTCCACTGGAGGGGCCCTTCTCCTACGAGCAGTACTTC. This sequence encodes CASSPLEGPFSYEQYF.

In nucleotides, the CDR3 is TGTGCCAGCAGCGCTGGGACTGCCTGGGAGCAGTTCTTC. This sequence encodes CASSAGTAWEQFF. V and J are TRBV7-8 and TRBJ2-1; D is perhaps TRBD2 (6 bases). This CDR3 has 13 residues. CDR1 is SGHVS, CDR2 FQNEAQ, per germline. The V end was cut by 5 bases, the J end by 10 bases, with 15 bases between.

The DNA of the CDR3 is TGTGCCAGCAGTAACAGGGATTACTACGAGCAGTACTTC. Amino acid sequence: CASSNRDYYEQYF. J is TRBJ2-7 and V is TRBV2, with D perhaps matching TRBD1 (6 bases). Germline V gene lookup returns CDR1 SNHLY and CDR2 FYNNEI. The CDR3 is made up of 13 amino acids. Deletions cut 5 bases from V and 3 bases from J, with 11 bases between.

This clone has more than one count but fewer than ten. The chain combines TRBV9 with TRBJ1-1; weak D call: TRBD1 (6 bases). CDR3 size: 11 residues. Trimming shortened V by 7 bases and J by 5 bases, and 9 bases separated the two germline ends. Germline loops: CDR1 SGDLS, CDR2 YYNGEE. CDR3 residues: CASGGATEAFF. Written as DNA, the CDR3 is TGTGCCAGCGGGGGGGCGACTGAAGCTTTCTTT.

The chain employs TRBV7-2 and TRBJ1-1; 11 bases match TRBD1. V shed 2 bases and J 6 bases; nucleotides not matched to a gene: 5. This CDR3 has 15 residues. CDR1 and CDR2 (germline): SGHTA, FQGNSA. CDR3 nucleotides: TGTGCCAGCAGCTTAAGGACAGGGGGCCTATCTGAAGCTTTCTTT. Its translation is CASSLRTGGLSEAFF.

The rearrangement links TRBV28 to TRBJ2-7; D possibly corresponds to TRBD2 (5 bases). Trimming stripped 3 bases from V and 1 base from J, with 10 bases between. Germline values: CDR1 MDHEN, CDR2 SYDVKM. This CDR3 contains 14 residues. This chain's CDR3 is CASSFIGNSYEQYF. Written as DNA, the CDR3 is TGTGCCAGCAGTTTTATCGGGAATTCCTACGAGCAGTACTTC.

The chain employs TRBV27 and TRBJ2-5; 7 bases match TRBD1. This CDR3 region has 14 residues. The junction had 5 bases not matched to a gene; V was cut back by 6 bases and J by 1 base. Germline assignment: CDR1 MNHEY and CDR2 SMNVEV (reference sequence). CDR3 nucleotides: TGTGCCAGCAGACCCGGGACAGCCCAAGAGACCCAGTACTTC. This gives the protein CASRPGTAQETQYF.